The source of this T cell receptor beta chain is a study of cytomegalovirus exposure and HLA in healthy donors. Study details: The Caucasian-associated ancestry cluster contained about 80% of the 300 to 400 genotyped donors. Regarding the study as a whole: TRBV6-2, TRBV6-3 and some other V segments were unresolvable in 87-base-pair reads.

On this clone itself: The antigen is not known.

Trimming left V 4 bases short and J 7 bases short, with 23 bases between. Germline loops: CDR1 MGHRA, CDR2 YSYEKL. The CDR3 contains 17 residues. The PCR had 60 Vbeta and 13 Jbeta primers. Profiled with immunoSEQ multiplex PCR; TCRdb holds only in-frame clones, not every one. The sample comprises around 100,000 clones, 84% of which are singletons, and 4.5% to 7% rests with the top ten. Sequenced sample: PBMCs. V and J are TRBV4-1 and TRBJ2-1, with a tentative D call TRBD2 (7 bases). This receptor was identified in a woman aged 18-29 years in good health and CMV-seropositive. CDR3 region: CASSPGGAPEPNNEQFF. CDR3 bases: TGCGCCAGCAGCCCTGGGGGGGCCCCCGAGCCGAATAATGAGCAGTTCTTC.